The 10 T cell receptor beta chains in this list originate from one sample, sequenced in a study of Ad26.COV2.S vaccination and SARS-CoV-2 variants. Treatment given: 15 to 20 received Ad26.COV2.S at low or high dose, single or two shots; about 5 received placebo; per-sample allocation not given. Sampling took place 63 days after the first vaccine or placebo injection. Produced via immunoSEQ multiplex PCR; TCRdb's table is partial and in-frame only. The sample contains under 400,000 clones, 87% of which appear only once. Sample: peripheral blood, taken in a trial of Ad26.COV2.S vaccine versus placebo. The receptors originated from a person aged 18 to 59 who received the Ad26.COV2.S COVID-19 vaccine or a placebo.

V gene TRBV19 combines with J gene TRBJ1-1; tentatively, D is TRBD1 (5 bases). Per the germline V gene, CDR1 is LNHDA and CDR2 is SQIVND (reference sequence). The ends were cut back, 6 bases at V and 3 bases at J, with 14 bases in the middle. The length of the CDR3 is 14 residues. CDR3: CASSPEGEYTEAFF. The CDR3 DNA reads as TGTGCCAGTAGCCCTGAAGGGGAGTACACTGAAGCTTTCTTT. The full variable domain, with the rest looked up from reference TRBV19 and TRBJ1-1, is DGGITQSPKYLFRKEGQNVTLSCEQNLNHDAMYWYRQDPGQGLRLIYYSQIVNDFQKGDIAEGYSVSREKKESFPLTVTSAQKNPTAFYLCASSPEGEYTEAFFGQGTRLTVV.

This clone was seen only a few times. J is TRBJ1-2 and V is TRBV7-9; D unclear. V lost 1 base and J 4 bases, leaving 4 bases between the germline ends. Germline CDR1 reads SEHNR; CDR2 reads FQNEAQ (reference sequence). This CDR3 has 12 amino acids. The CDR3 bases are TGTGCCAGCAGCTTAGACGGCTATGGCTACACCTTC. This sequence encodes CASSLDGYGYTF.

This clone was recorded only once. This chain links TRBV5-1 with TRBJ2-5; 8 positions match TRBD2. The ends lost 5 bases at V and 4 bases at J; junction bases unmatched: 10. The CDR3 loop spans 15 amino acids. Germline values: CDR1 SGHRS, CDR2 YFSETQ. The CDR3 region is CASSFSAGGRETQYF. The CDR3 DNA sequence: TGCGCCAGCAGTTTTTCCGCGGGGGGCCGAGAGACCCAGTACTTC.

V is TRBV5-6 and J is TRBJ2-6; 11 positions agree with TRBD1. With V trimmed by 3 bases and J by 3 bases, 5 bases remained unmatched. This CDR3 is 17 amino acids long. From germline, CDR1 is SGHDT and CDR2 YYEEEE. CDR3 loop: CASSWTGGYFGANVLTF. CDR3 DNA sequence: TGTGCCAGCAGCTGGACAGGGGGCTATTTTGGGGCCAACGTCCTGACTTTC.

This clone was detected once. CDR3 bases: TGTGCCAGCAGGCCGGGACAGAGTTACTATGGCTACACCTTC. It encodes CASRPGQSYYGYTF. J is TRBJ1-2 and V is TRBV27; 7 bases fit TRBD1. V lost 6 bases, J lost 3 bases, and 7 bases stayed unmatched. Looked up from germline, CDR1 is MNHEY and CDR2 is SMNVEV (reference sequence). CDR3 size: 14 residues.

This sequence joins TRBV27 and TRBJ2-7; no reliable D call. Germline CDR1 is MNHEY and CDR2 is SMNVEV (reference sequence). With 8 bases removed from V and 7 bases from J, the gap between germline ends came to 21 bases. The length of the CDR3 is 14 residues. CDR3 DNA: TGTGCCAGCGTACCCCTCTGGCCATCCAGGGAGCAGTACTTC. This sequence encodes CASVPLWPSREQYF.

Comment on this clone: This CDR3 is also generated by other DNA sequences in the sample. The rearrangement joins TRBV3-1 (or the pseudogene TRBV3-2) to TRBJ2-2; 7 bases line up with TRBD2. Germline-derived CDR1 and CDR2 are LGHDT and YNNKEL (reference sequence). With 4 bases clipped from V and 4 bases from J, the junction kept 0 bases outside the gene matches. The CDR3 totals 13 residues. CDR3 bases: TGTGCCAGCAGCCGGGGGGGCACCGGGGAGCTGTTTTTT. Residues: CASSRGGTGELFF.

The gene calls are TRBV5-1 and TRBJ2-7, with D unresolved. This CDR3 has 11 amino acids. Per germline, CDR1 SGHRS and CDR2 YFSETQ. Trimming pared 4 bases from V and 3 bases from J, leaving 5 bases between. CDR3 in amino acids: CASSGDYEQYF. The CDR3 DNA reads as TGCGCCAGCAGCGGGGACTACGAGCAGTACTTC.

This clone turned up a few times. Other DNA sequences in the sample encode the same CDR3. The chain joins TRBV10-3 to TRBJ2-1; the match to TRBD2 covers 15 bases. Germline assignment: CDR1 ENHRY and CDR2 SYGVKD. The length of the CDR3 is 17 residues. V gave up 0 bases and J gave up 6 bases; unmatched junction bases: 3. CDR3 sequence (DNA): TGTGCCATCAGTGAGTCCGGACTAGCGGGGGGGCGCAATGAGCAGTTCTTC. It specifies CAISESGLAGGRNEQFF.

The V and J genes are TRBV10-3 and TRBJ2-7; D remains ambiguous. The CDR3 is made up of 13 amino acids. Trimming left V 0 bases short and J 6 bases short, with 9 bases between. Germline loops: CDR1 ENHRY, CDR2 SYGVKD. Here the CDR3 reads CAISESETGEQYF. For the CDR3, the DNA is TGTGCCATCAGTGAGTCTGAAACCGGCGAGCAGTACTTC.